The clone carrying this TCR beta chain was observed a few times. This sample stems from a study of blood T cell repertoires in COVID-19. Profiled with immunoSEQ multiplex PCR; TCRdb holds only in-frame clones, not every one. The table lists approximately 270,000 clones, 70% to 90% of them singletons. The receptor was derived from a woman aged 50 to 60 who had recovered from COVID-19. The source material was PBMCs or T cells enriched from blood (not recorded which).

CDR3 amino acids: CASSLPDNLSHQPQHF. In nucleotides, the CDR3 is TGTGCCAGCAGTCTCCCCGACAACCTAAGCCATCAGCCCCAGCATTTT. The chain employs TRBV28 and TRBJ1-5; D ambiguous. This CDR3 spans 16 amino acids. Germline assignment: CDR1 MDHEN and CDR2 SYDVKM. The ends were cut back, 5 bases at V and 5 bases at J, with 19 bases in the middle.